A selection of T cell receptor beta chains follows, all from one sample in a study of T cell responses to AZD1222 COVID-19 vaccine. Produced via immunoSEQ multiplex PCR; TCRdb's table is partial and in-frame only. Of approximately 180,000 clones listed, roughly 91% are singletons. Sequencing was performed on peripheral blood, taken 28 days after the second AZD1222 dose. The receptors shown here come from an adult who received the AZD1222 COVID-19 vaccine. Both conserved end residues are trimmed from each CDR3.

v_gene	j_gene	CDR3aa
TRBV5-8	TRBJ2-3	ASSLGGLSGDTQY
TRBV14	TRBJ1-2	ASSQHRVNYGYT
TRBV28	TRBJ2-1	ASSRDRPYNEQF
TRBV5-4	TRBJ1-1	ASKFGLLNTEAF
TRBV7-2	TRBJ2-2	ASSFSRTGELF
TRBV18	TRBJ2-7	ASSPTGLYEQY
TRBV11-2	TRBJ1-6	ASSAQGNGSPLH
TRBV28	TRBJ2-7	ASKTGGAYEQY
TRBV18	TRBJ2-5	ASSLRQVQETQY
TRBV12-3/TRBV12-4	TRBJ1-6	ASSRTGGTPLH
TRBV24-1	TRBJ2-1	ATSESRRLAGRREQF
TRBV6-4	TRBJ2-1	ASSEPGTGVNEQF
TRBV3-1/TRBV3-2	TRBJ2-5	ASSPPEDDGTQY
TRBV19	TRBJ1-1	ATRRPGQGGTEAF
TRBV5-4	TRBJ2-1	ASSLPGDNEQF
TRBV7-8	TRBJ1-2	ASSPPGGAPGGYT
TRBV9	TRBJ2-1	ASRGGGYNEQF
TRBV6-1	TRBJ2-1	ASSGQGASTQGYNEQF
TRBV28	TRBJ2-1	ASSGIQGINEQF
TRBV2	TRBJ2-2	AGRRELNTGELF
TRBV25-1	TRBJ1-3	ASQPRQGSGNTIY
TRBV5-1	TRBJ2-1	ASSLSGGSYNEQF
TRBV3-1/TRBV3-2	TRBJ2-7	ASSRGWGRQDEQY
TRBV7-8	TRBJ1-6	ASSPRQGANSPLH
TRBV9	TRBJ1-3	ASSPLTGSGNTIY
TRBV5-1	TRBJ2-7	ASSAGDRGLLREQY
TRBV10-3	TRBJ1-1	ATGAGQNTEAF
TRBV7-9	TRBJ2-7	ASSLALASGSYEQY
TRBV19	TRBJ2-2	ASSPLQGANTGELF
TRBV6-5	TRBJ2-7	AAGRAYEQY
TRBV11-3	TRBJ2-1	ASSPDGREGINEQF
TRBV4-2	TRBJ2-1	ASSQLGGNEQF
TRBV7-6	TRBJ2-7	ASSRGVGEREQY
TRBV5-1	TRBJ2-5	ASRGEETQY
TRBV7-3	TRBJ2-3	ASSLMTLTGQGNLDTQY
TRBV28	TRBJ2-7	ASSPHPGTSGTYEQY
TRBV19	TRBJ2-3	ASSIVGDTQY
TRBV6-5	TRBJ1-4	ASTPLGTRSEKLF
TRBV28	TRBJ2-3	ASSLASSALDTQY
TRBV19	TRBJ1-4	ATAGVATNEKLF
TRBV7-2	TRBJ2-7	ASSLDPAGPNYEQY
TRBV28	TRBJ2-7	ASAIEQGGYEQY
TRBV5-6	TRBJ2-6	ASSFGQGSSSGANVLT
TRBV3-1/TRBV3-2	TRBJ2-7	ASSQDPKSDEQY
TRBV7-9	TRBJ1-6	ASSTVEGARSPLH
TRBV7-7	TRBJ2-1	ASSLGLAGVLDEQF
TRBV23-1	TRBJ2-7	ASKVGEQY
TRBV7-2	TRBJ2-7	ASSLGRAGYEQY